This entry lists 27 T cell receptor beta chains sequenced from one sample in a study of lymphopenia after photon versus proton radiotherapy. Data came from immunoSEQ multiplex PCR; TCRdb stores just in-frame clones and leaves some out. The sample yields approximately 65,000 clones, over 80% seen once. This specimen was peripheral blood, taken from a patient treated with proton-based radiotherapy. The origin of the receptors is a man older than 75 with esophageal cancer.

V usage is TRBV6-1 and J usage is TRBJ2-5, with unresolved D. Trimming took off 9 bases at V and 7 bases at J, with 12 bases between the two ends. From germline, CDR1 is MNHNS and CDR2 SASEGT. The CDR3 is made up of 11 amino acids. The CDR3 spells CASARTGTQYF. CDR3 nucleotide sequence: TGTGCCAGTGCCCGTACGGGGACCCAGTACTTC.

The V call is TRBV6-5, the J call TRBJ1-2; D uncertain. This CDR3 has 13 amino acids. In germline, CDR1 is MNHEY, CDR2 SVGAGI. The V end was cut by 6 bases, the J end by 0 bases, with 8 bases between. The CDR3 DNA reads as TGTGCCAGCAGATCCCAGGCTAACTATGGCTACACCTTC. It codes for CASRSQANYGYTF.

The chain couples TRBV2 to TRBJ2-1, with D perhaps matching TRBD2 (6 bases). CDR3 size: 14 residues. Germline CDR1 reads SNHLY; CDR2 reads FYNNEI. The V end was cut by 6 bases, the J end by 5 bases, with 14 bases between. CDR3 in DNA: TGTGCCAGCAGGGTTAATAGCGGAAACAATGAGCAGTTCTTC. Translated, it gives CASRVNSGNNEQFF.

The rearrangement joins TRBV6-6 to TRBJ1-1; D remains ambiguous. Trimming removed 2 bases from V and 1 base from J, with 8 bases in between. The germline gives CDR1 MNHNY, CDR2 SVGAGI (reference sequence). There are 14 residues in the CDR3. The CDR3 nucleotides read TGTGCCAGCAGTTACGTGGTGGAGAACACTGAAGCTTTCTTT. This encodes CASSYVVENTEAFF.

As concerns this clone: This CDR3 is also generated by other DNA sequences in the sample. The chain has TRBV7-2 and TRBJ2-5; TRBD1 is a possible D gene (6 bases). Trimming removed 3 bases from V and 2 bases from J, with 10 bases in between. Germline V gene lookup returns CDR1 SGHTA and CDR2 FQGNSA. The CDR3 is 14 amino acids. The CDR3 is CASSFQRGQETQYF. The CDR3 DNA is TGTGCCAGCAGCTTTCAGAGGGGGCAAGAGACCCAGTACTTC.

The chain uses TRBV27 and TRBJ2-1; maybe TRBD2 (6 bases). In germline, CDR1 is MNHEY, CDR2 SMNVEV (reference sequence). This CDR3 contains 13 residues. Trimming pared 5 bases from V and 9 bases from J, leaving 14 bases between. Here the CDR3 DNA reads TGTGCCAGCAGTATTACGGGAGATAGTGAGCAGTTCTTC. It codes for CASSITGDSEQFF.

This clone was counted a few times. The chain combines TRBV2 with TRBJ1-4; unclear D gene. The CDR3 has 11 residues. Germline-derived CDR1 and CDR2 are SNHLY and FYNNEI. The ends were cut back, 5 bases at V and 8 bases at J, with 6 bases in the middle. The CDR3, as DNA: TGTGCCAGCAGTAATCGGGAAAAACTGTTTTTT. It is translated as CASSNREKLFF. Full variable domain (remainder filled in from reference TRBV2 and TRBJ1-4): EPEVTQTPSHQVTQMGQEVILRCVPISNHLYFYWYRQILGQKVEFLVSFYNNEISEKSEIFDDQFSVERPDGSNFTLKIRSTKLEDSAMYFCASSNREKLFFGSGTQLSVL.

V usage is TRBV4-3 and J usage is TRBJ1-4; D is unresolved. V shed 0 bases and J shed 0 bases, with 20 bases lying between them. This CDR3 has 20 amino acids. CDR1 LGHNA and CDR2 YSLEER come from the germline V gene. CDR3 sequence: CASSQDIVGRRTATNEKLFF. The CDR3 nucleotides read TGCGCCAGCAGCCAAGATATTGTAGGACGGCGGACTGCAACTAATGAAAAACTGTTTTTT.

The rearrangement uses TRBV11-3 and TRBJ2-1; 8 positions match TRBD2. Unmatched junction bases numbered 6, after V lost 3 bases and J lost 5 bases. The germline V gene has CDR1 SGHNT and CDR2 YENEEA. The CDR3 sequence is 15 residues long. CDR3 nucleotides: TGTGCCAGCAGCTTTAGTGTTAGCGGGAACAATGAGCAGTTCTTC. Amino acid sequence: CASSFSVSGNNEQFF.

The rearrangement uses TRBV29-1 and TRBJ1-1; 7 bases map to TRBD1. Trimming took 4 bases from V and 0 from J; bases not matched to a gene: 5. CDR1 SQVTM and CDR2 ANQGSEA come from the germline V gene. The CDR3 length is 14 residues. CDR3 amino acids: CSVARGTVNTEAFF. The DNA of the CDR3 is TGCAGCGTTGCTCGTGGGACAGTGAACACTGAAGCTTTCTTT.

This chain uses TRBV11-2 with TRBJ2-5; D is uncertain. The CDR3 sequence is 11 residues long. In germline, CDR1 is SGHAT, CDR2 FQNNGV. V lost 5 bases, J lost 7 bases, and 8 bases lay in between. Here the CDR3 reads CASSPGRTQYF. In DNA, the CDR3 is TGTGCCAGCAGCCCTGGACGGACCCAGTACTTC.

The chain couples TRBV27 to TRBJ1-1; D is perhaps TRBD1 (5 bases). CDR3 length: 13 residues. From germline, CDR1 is MNHEY and CDR2 SMNVEV (reference sequence). Between the trimmed V and J ends, which lost 6 bases and 0 bases, there was a span of 8 bases. The DNA for the CDR3 is TGTGCCAGCAGGAACAGGATGAACACTGAAGCTTTCTTT. Residues: CASRNRMNTEAFF.

The chain couples TRBV18 to TRBJ2-1; a possible D gene is TRBD1 (5 bases). The CDR3 contains 18 residues. From germline, CDR1 is KGHSH and CDR2 LQKENI. V dropped 1 base and J dropped 6 bases, with 22 bases sitting between them. The CDR3: CASSPRGQGTRVSNEQFF. CDR3 nucleotides: TGTGCCAGCTCACCACGCGGACAAGGTACGCGCGTGAGCAATGAGCAGTTCTTC.

V and J are TRBV5-8 and TRBJ2-5; D is unresolved. The J call may not be correct, given that the DNA end is closer to TRBJ2-7. There are 11 residues in the CDR3. The V gene's germline CDR1 is SGHTS and CDR2 YDEGEE. As DNA, the CDR3 is TGTGCCAGCAGCTTAGACTACGAGCAGTACTTC. This translates into CASSLDYEQYF.

The chain combines TRBV9 with TRBJ1-1; 11 positions match TRBD1. The CDR3 is 16 amino acids. Trimming took 4 bases from V and 4 from J; bases not matched to a gene: 9. Germline CDR1 and CDR2: SGDLS and YYNGEE. This CDR3 is CASSPQGQGVLTEAFF. As DNA, the CDR3 is TGTGCCAGCAGCCCACAGGGACAGGGGGTCCTCACTGAAGCTTTCTTT.

This clone has a single count. The chain uses TRBV7-9 and TRBJ1-1; 11 nucleotides line up with TRBD1. Looked up from germline, CDR1 is SEHNR and CDR2 is FQNEAQ (reference sequence). The V segment lost 5 bases and the J segment 6 bases; nucleotides outside the gene matches: 8. CDR3 size: 15 residues. CDR3 sequence: CASSPGTGGRAEAFF. In nucleotides, the CDR3 is TGTGCCAGCAGCCCTGGGACAGGGGGGCGAGCTGAAGCTTTCTTT.

This sequence joins TRBV27 and TRBJ1-1, with a weak D call TRBD1 (6 bases). Germline V lookup: CDR1 MNHEY, CDR2 SMNVEV (reference sequence). Trimming took off 8 bases at V and 0 bases at J, with 19 bases between the two ends. This CDR3 is 16 amino acids long. The CDR3 here is CASHGGLGIVNTEAFF. As DNA, the CDR3 is TGTGCCAGCCACGGGGGCCTCGGAATAGTGAACACTGAAGCTTTCTTT.

CDR3 sequence: CASSVGDKYEQYF. CDR3 DNA: TGTGCCAGCAGCGTAGGCGACAAGTACGAGCAGTACTTC. V gene TRBV9 combines with J gene TRBJ2-7, with D hard to call. The CDR3 is 13 residues long. Germline V gives CDR1 SGDLS, CDR2 YYNGEE. V lost 0 bases to trimming and J lost 4 bases, with 8 bases between them. Supplemented by reference TRBV9 and TRBJ2-7, the full variable domain reads DSGVTQTPKHLITATGQRVTLRCSPRSGDLSVYWYQQSLDQGLQFLIQYYNGEERAKGNILERFSAQQFPDLHSELNLSSLELGDSALYFCASSVGDKYEQYFGPGTRLTVT.

V gene TRBV7-8 combines with J gene TRBJ2-5; D is undetermined. The J call could be wrong; TRBJ2-7 is a better fit for the DNA end. The CDR3 totals 14 residues. Per germline, CDR1 SGHVS and CDR2 FQNEAQ. In DNA form, the CDR3 reads TGTGCCAGCAGCTTAGCGGAGACATCAGCCGAGCAGTACTTC. As protein: CASSLAETSAEQYF.

The J gene is TRBJ1-2, the V gene TRBV7-9, with D unresolved. This CDR3 region has 13 residues. With 6 bases removed from V and 4 bases from J, the gap between germline ends came to 12 bases. Germline CDR1 and CDR2: SEHNR and FQNEAQ (reference sequence). The CDR3 DNA is TGTGCCAGCAGTCTCACGGCAGGCTATGGCTACACCTTC. Translated, it gives CASSLTAGYGYTF.

Points on this clone: At one end the junction does not follow the germline gene, possibly because of a read error. The chain uses TRBV5-4 and TRBJ2-5; D not certain. The J call may be wrong; the DNA end is better matched by TRBJ2-7. The germline CDR1 and CDR2 sequences are SGHNT and YYREEE (reference sequence). The CDR3 extends over 14 amino acids. CDR3 sequence reads: CASSSVHGSSEQYF. The CDR3 DNA is TGTGCCAGCAGCTCGGTCCACGGGTCCTCCGAGCAGTACTTC.

This clone was picked up a small number of times. This chain connects TRBV10-3 to TRBJ2-2; D remains unclear. Germline V lookup: CDR1 ENHRY, CDR2 SYGVKD. There are 12 residues in the CDR3. Trimming stripped 10 bases from V and 5 bases from J, with 11 bases between. The CDR3 reads CATVGLTGELFF. CDR3 DNA: TGTGCCACGGTGGGCCTTACCGGGGAGCTGTTTTTT.

The genes are TRBV4-1 and TRBJ2-2; maybe TRBD2 (6 bases). The V end was cut by 4 bases, the J end by 3 bases, with 18 bases between. Germline lookup yields CDR1 MGHRA and CDR2 YSYEKL. This CDR3 is 17 amino acids long. The CDR3 nucleotides read TGCGCCAGCAGCCCCTATTCGAAGGGAGGACACACCGGGGAGCTGTTTTTT. This codes for CASSPYSKGGHTGELFF.

The V call is TRBV7-9, the J call TRBJ2-7; D uncertain. V lost 5 bases and J 3 bases, leaving 11 bases between the germline ends. The germline V gene encodes CDR1 SEHNR and CDR2 FQNEAQ (reference sequence). This CDR3 comprises 13 residues. The CDR3 DNA follows: TGTGCCAGCAGCCTAGAGGCCAACTACGAGCAGTACTTC. Translating it yields CASSLEANYEQYF. The whole variable domain, remainder taken from reference TRBV7-9 and TRBJ2-7, is DTGVSQNPRHKITKRGQNVTFRCDPISEHNRLYWYRQTLGQGPEFLTYFQNEAQLEKSRLLSDRFSAERPKGSFSTLEIQRTEQGDSAMYLCASSLEANYEQYFGPGTRLTVT.

The chain employs TRBV5-1 and TRBJ2-7; 8 bases align to TRBD2. The germline CDR1 and CDR2 sequences are SGHRS and YFSETQ. The J segment lost 1 base and the V segment lost 2 bases, leaving 2 bases of the junction unmatched. The CDR3 sequence is 14 residues long. CDR3 bases: TGCGCCAGCAGCTTTGGCGGGGGGTCCTACGAGCAGTACTTC. This encodes CASSFGGGSYEQYF. The full variable domain, completed using reference TRBV5-1 and TRBJ2-7, is KAGVTQTPRYLIKTRGQQVTLSCSPISGHRSVSWYQQTPGQGLQFLFEYFSETQRNKGNFPGRFSGRQFSNSRSEMNVSTLELGDSALYLCASSFGGGSYEQYFGPGTRLTVT.

V usage is TRBV11-2 and J usage is TRBJ1-5, with D unresolved. The CDR3 is 16 amino acids. CDR1 is SGHAT, CDR2 FQNNGV, per germline. V shed 1 base and J shed 0 bases, with 10 bases lying between them. CDR3 DNA: TGTGCCAGCAGCTTAGGGGGTTCAGTTAGCAATCAGCCCCAGCATTTT. It specifies CASSLGGSVSNQPQHF.

This chain links TRBV9 with TRBJ2-3; tentative D call: TRBD2 (6 bases). The germline gives CDR1 SGDLS, CDR2 YYNGEE. CDR3 size: 15 residues. Trimming took off 1 base at V and 5 bases at J, with 14 bases between the two ends. The CDR3 region is CASSVRDSTRDTQYF. As DNA, the CDR3 is TGTGCCAGCAGCGTACGGGACTCGACTCGAGATACGCAGTATTTT.